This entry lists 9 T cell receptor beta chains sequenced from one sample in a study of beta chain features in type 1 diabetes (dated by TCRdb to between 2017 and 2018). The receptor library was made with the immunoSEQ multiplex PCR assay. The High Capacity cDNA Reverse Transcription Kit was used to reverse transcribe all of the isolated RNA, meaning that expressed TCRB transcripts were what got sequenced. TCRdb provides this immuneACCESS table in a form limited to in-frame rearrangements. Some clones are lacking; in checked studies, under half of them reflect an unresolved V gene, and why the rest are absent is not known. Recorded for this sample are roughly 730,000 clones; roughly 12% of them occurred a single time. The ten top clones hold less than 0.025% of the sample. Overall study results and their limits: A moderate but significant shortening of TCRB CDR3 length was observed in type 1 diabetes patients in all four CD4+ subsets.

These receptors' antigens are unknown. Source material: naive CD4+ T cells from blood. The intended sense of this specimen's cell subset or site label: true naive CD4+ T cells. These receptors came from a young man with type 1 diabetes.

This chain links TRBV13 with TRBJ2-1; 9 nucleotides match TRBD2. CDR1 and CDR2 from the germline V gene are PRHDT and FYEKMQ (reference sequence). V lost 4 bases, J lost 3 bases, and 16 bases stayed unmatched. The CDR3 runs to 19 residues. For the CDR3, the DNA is TGTGCCAGCAGCTCGACTAGCGGCGGGCCGGACGTCGGCTACAATGAGCAGTTCTTC. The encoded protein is CASSSTSGGPDVGYNEQFF.

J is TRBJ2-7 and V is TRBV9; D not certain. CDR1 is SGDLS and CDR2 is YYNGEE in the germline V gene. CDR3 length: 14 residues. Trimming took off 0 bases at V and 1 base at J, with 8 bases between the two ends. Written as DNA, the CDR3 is TGTGCCAGCAGCGTAGGGGCAGGTTCCTACGAGCAGTACTTC. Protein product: CASSVGAGSYEQYF.

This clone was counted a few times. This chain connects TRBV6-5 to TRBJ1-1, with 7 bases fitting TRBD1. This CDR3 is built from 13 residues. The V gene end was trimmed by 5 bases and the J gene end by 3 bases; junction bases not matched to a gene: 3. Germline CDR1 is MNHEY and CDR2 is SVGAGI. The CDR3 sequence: CASSPDRDTEAFF. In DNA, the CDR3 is TGTGCCAGCAGTCCCGACAGGGACACTGAAGCTTTCTTT.

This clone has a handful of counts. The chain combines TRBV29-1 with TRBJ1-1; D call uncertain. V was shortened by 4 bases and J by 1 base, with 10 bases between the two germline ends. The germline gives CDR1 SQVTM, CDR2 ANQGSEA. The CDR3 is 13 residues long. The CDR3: CSVGGGKNTEAFF. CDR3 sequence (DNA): TGCAGCGTTGGCGGTGGCAAGAACACTGAAGCTTTCTTT.

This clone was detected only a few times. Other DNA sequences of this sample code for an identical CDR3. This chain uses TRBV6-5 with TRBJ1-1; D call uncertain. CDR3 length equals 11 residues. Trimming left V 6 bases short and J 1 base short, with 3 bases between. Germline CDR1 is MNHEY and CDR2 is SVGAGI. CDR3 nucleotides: TGTGCCAGCAGAGGGAACACTGAAGCTTTCTTT. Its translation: CASRGNTEAFF.

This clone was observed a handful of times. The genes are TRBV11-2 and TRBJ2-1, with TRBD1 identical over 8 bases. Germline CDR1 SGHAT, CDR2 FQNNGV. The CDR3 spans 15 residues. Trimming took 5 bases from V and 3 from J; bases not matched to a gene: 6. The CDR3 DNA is TGTGCCAGCAGCCTCCGGGACAGGAACTACAATGAGCAGTTCTTC. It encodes CASSLRDRNYNEQFF.

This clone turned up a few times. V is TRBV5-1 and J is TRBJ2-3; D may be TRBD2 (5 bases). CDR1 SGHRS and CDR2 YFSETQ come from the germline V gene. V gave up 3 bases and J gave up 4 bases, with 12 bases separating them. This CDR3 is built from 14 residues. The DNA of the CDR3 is TGCGCCAGCAGCTCGAACGTCGGGGCAGATACGCAGTATTTT. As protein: CASSSNVGADTQYF.

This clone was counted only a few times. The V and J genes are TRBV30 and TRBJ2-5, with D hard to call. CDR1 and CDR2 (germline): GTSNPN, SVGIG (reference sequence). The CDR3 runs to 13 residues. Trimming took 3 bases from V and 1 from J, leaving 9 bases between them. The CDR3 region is CAWREPVQETQYF. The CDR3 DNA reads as TGTGCCTGGAGAGAGCCAGTCCAAGAGACCCAGTACTTC.

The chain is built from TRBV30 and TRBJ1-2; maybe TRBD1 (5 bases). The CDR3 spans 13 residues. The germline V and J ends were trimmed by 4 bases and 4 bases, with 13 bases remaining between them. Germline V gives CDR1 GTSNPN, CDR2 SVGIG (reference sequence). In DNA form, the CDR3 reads TGTGCCTGGACCCTAGGGGACCCCTATGGCTACACCTTC. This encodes CAWTLGDPYGYTF.